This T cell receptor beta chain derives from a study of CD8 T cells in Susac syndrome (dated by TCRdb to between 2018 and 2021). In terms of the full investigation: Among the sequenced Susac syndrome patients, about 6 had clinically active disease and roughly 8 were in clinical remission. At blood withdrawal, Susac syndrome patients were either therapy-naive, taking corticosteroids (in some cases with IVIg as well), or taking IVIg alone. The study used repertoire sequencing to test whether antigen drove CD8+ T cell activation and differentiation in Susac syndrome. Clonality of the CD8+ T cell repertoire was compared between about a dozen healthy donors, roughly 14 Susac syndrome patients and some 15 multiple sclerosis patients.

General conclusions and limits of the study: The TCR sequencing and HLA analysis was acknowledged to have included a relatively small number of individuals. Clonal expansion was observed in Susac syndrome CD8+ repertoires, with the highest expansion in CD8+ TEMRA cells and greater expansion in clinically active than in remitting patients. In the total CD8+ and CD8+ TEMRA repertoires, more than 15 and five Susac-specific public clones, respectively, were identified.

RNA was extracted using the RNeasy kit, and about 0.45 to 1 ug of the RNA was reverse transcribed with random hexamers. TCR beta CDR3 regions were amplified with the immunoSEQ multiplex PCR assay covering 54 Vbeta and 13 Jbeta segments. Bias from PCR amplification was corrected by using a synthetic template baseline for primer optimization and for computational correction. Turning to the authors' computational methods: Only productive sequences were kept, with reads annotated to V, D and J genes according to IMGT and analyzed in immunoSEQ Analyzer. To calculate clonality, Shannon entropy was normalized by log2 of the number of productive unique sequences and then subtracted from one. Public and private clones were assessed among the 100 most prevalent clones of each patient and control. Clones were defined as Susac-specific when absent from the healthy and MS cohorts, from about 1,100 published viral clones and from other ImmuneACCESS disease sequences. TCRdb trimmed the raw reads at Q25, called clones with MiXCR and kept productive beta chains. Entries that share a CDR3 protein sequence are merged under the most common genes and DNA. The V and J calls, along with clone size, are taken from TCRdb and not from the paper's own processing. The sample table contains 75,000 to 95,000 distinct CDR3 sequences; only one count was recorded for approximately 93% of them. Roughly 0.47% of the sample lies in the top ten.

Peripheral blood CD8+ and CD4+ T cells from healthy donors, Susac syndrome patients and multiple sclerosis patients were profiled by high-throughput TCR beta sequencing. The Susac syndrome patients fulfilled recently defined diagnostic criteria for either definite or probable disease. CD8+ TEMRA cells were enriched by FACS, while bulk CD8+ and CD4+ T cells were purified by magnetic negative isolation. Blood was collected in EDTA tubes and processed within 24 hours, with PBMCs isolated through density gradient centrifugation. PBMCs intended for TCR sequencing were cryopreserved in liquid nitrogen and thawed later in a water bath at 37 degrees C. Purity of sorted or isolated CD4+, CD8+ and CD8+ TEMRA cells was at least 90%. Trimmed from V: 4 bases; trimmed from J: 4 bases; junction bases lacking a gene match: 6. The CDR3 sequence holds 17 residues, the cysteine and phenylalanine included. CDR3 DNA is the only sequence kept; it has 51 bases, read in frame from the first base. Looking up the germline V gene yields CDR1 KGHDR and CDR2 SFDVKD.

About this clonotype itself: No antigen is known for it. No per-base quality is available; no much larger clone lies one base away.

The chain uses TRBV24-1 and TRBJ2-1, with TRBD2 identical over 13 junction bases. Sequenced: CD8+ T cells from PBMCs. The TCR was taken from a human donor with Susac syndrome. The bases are TGTGCCACCAGTGACCCTGGGACTAGCGGGGTTTACAATGAGCAGTTCTTC. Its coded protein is CATSDPGTSGVYNEQFF.